The present entry profiles one T cell receptor (beta chain) with its context. As yet, its antigen is unknown. With 2 bases removed from V and 6 bases from J, the gap between germline ends came to 11 bases. Germline V gene lookup returns CDR1 SGHVS and CDR2 FQNEAQ. CDR3 length: 15 residues. The sample is drawn from a study of T cell responses to AZD1222 COVID-19 vaccine. The method was immunoSEQ multiplex PCR; TCRdb's version includes in-frame clones alone and lacks a portion of them. The sample consists of over 45,000 clones, approximately 85% of them appearing once. Study outcomes and limitations: Baseline serostatus was positive in only a handful of AZD1222 recipients. Repertoires were obtained solely post-peak T cell response.

The genes are TRBV7-8 and TRBJ1-6; no definite D call. The source material was peripheral blood, sampled on day 0 of AZD1222 vaccination. The receptor was derived from an adult in good health. This chain's CDR3 is CASSLYSVGNSPLHF. The DNA for the CDR3 is TGTGCCAGCAGCTTATACTCCGTTGGTAATTCACCCCTCCACTTT. Combining the CDR3 with reference TRBV7-8 and TRBJ1-6 gives the whole variable domain GAGVSQSPRYKVAKRGQDVALRCDPISGHVSLFWYQQALGQGPEFLTYFQNEAQLDKSGLPSDRFFAERPEGSVSTLKIQRTQQEDSAVYLCASSLYSVGNSPLHFGNGTRLTVT.